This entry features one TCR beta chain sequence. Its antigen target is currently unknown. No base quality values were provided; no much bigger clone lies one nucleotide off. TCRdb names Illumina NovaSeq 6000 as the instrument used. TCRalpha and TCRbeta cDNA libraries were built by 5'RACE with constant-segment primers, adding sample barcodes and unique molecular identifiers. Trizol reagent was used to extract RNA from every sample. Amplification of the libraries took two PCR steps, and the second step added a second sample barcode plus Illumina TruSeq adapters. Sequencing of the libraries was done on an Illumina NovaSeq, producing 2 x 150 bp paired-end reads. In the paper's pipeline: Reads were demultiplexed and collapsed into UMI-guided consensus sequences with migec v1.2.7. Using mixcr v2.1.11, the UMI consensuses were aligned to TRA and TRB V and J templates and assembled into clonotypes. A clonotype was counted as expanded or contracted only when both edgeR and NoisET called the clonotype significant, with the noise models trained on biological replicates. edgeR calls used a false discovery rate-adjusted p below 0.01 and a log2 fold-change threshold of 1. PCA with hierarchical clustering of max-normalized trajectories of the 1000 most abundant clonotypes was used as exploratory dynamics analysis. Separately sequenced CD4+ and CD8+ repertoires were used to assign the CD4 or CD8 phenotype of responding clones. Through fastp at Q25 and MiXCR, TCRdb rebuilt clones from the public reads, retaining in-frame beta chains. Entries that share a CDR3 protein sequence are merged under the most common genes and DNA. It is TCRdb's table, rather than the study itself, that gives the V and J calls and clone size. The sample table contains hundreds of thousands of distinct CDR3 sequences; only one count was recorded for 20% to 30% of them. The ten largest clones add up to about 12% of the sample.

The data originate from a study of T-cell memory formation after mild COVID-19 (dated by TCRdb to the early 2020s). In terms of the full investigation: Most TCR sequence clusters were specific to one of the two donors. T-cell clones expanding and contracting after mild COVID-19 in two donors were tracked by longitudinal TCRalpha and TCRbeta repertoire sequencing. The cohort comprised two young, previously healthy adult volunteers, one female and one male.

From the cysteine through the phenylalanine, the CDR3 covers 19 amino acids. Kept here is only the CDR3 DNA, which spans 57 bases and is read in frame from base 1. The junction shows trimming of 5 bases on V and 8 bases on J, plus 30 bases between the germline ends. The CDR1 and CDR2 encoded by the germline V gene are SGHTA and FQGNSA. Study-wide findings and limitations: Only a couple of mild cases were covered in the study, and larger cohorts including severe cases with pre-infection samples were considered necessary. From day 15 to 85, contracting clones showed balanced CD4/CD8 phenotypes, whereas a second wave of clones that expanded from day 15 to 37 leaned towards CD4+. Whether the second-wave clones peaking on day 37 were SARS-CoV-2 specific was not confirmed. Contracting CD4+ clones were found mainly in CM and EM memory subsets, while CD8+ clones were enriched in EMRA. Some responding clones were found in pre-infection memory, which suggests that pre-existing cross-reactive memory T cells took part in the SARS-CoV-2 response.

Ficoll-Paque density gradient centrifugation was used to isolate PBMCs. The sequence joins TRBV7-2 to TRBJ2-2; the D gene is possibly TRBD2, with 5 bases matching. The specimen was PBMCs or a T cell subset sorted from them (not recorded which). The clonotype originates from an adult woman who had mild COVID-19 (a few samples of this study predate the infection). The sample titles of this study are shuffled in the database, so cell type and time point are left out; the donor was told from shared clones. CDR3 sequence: CASSILGSGRASGTGELFF. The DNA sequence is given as TGTGCCAGCAGCATCCTAGGGTCCGGGCGGGCTTCCGGTACTGGGGAGCTGTTTTTT. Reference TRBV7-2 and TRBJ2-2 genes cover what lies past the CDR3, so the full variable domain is GAGVSQSPSNKVTEKGKDVELRCDPISGHTALYWYRQSLGQGLEFLIYFQGNSAPDKSGLPSDRFSAERTGGSVSTLTIQRTQQEDSAVYLCASSILGSGRASGTGELFFGEGSRLTVL.